This is a list of T cell receptor beta chains from one sample in a study of CD8 T cells in ankylosing spondylitis. TCRdb fed the 5' RACE reads into MiXCR, producing one record per CDR3 protein. The repertoire holds under 950,000 distinct CDR3 sequences, roughly 19% seen once, with under 20% in the top ten. Sequencing input: blood, either unsorted or a sorted T cell fraction (not recorded which). These receptors were collected from a male donor with ankylosing spondylitis. Each CDR3 is given with its conserved first and last residue. A D gene is named only where the DNA matches it firmly. Some rows have no size entry. The others give once, few or many, or a class for an expanded clone.

size	D	V	J	DNA	CDR3
.	TRBD2	TRBV5-6	TRBJ2-3	TGTGCCAGCAGCCCGAGGGCGGGGGGGCCATGGTCTACGCAGTATTTT	CASSPRAGGPWSTQYF
.	.	TRBV5-1	TRBJ2-7	TGCGCCAGCAGCTATGGAACTGTACAGGGTTATGAGTACTTC	CASSYGTVQGYEYF
few	.	TRBV20-1	TRBJ1-1	TGCAGTGCTAGAGATTCGGAGCGGAACACTGAAGCTTTCTTT	CSARDSERNTEAFF
.	.	TRBV6-5	TRBJ2-5	TGTGCCAGCCAAGCGGGCGATCTGCAGTACTTC	CASQAGDLQYF
few	TRBD1	TRBV27	TRBJ1-2	TGTGCCAGCAGTTCCCTCACGGGACAGGGGGCGCGGGGCTACACCTTC	CASSSLTGQGARGYTF
few	.	TRBV20-1	TRBJ2-7	TGCAGTGCTTCGGACACCGCCCTCTCCTACGAGCAGTACTTC	CSASDTALSYEQYF
few	.	TRBV12-3/TRBV12-4	TRBJ1-4	TGTGCCAGCAGGAGATACCTTGAAAAACTGTTTTTT	CASRRYLEKLFF
.	.	TRBV30	TRBJ2-7	TGTGCCTGGACCCTGGCCCCCGCTAGCGACGAGCAGTACTTC	CAWTLAPASDEQYF
few	.	TRBV11-3	TRBJ1-1	TGTGCCAGCAGCGGCAGGGGAACCCCTGAAGCTTTCTTT	CASSGRGTPEAFF
.	TRBD1	TRBV5-6	TRBJ1-2	TGTGCCAGCAGCGTGGACAGGGAACATGGCTACACCTTC	CASSVDREHGYTF
.	.	TRBV27	TRBJ1-5	TGTGCCAGCAGCCCGGACCCTTATCAGCCCCAGCATTTT	CASSPDPYQPQHF
.	.	TRBV11-3	TRBJ1-6	TGTGCCAGCAGCTCAATTCTGGGGAATTCACCCCTCCACTTT	CASSSILGNSPLHF
.	TRBD2	TRBV5-1	TRBJ2-7	TGCGCCAGCAGCTTGACTAGCGGGAGCACCCCCTACGAGCAGTACTTC	CASSLTSGSTPYEQYF
.	TRBD2	TRBV6-1	TRBJ2-3	TGTGCCAGCAGACTAGCGGGAGGTTCAGATACGCAGTATTTT	CASRLAGGSDTQYF
.	.	TRBV20-1	TRBJ1-1	TGCAGTGCTAGCGATTACGGGACGATGAACACTGAAGCTTTCTTT	CSASDYGTMNTEAFF
few	.	TRBV9	TRBJ2-1	TGTGCCAGCAGCCCCAGGGGGGGCGGGAGGCGGGGTGAGCAGTTCTTC	CASSPRGGGRRGEQFF
.	.	TRBV15	TRBJ1-2	TGTGCCACCAGCAGAGGGTCCAGGGTCCCTAACTATGGCTACACCTTC	CATSRGSRVPNYGYTF
few	.	TRBV5-1	TRBJ2-7	TGCGCCAGCAGCTTGGTCCCCTTTGACGAGCAGTACTTC	CASSLVPFDEQYF
few	TRBD2	TRBV27	TRBJ2-7	TGTGCCAGCAGTTCCCAAACGGGACTAGTAGGAGGCGAGCAGTACTTC	CASSSQTGLVGGEQYF
.	.	TRBV7-8	TRBJ1-1	TGTGCCAGCAGCTCGCCCCGGGACGTCCGGTCCGAAGCTTTCTTT	CASSSPRDVRSEAFF
many	.	TRBV15	TRBJ1-6	TGTGCCACCAGCAGAGAGGGGACCAATTCACCCCTCCACTTT	CATSREGTNSPLHF
.	TRBD1	TRBV6-5	TRBJ1-1	TGTGCCAGCAGTTACCAGGGGGCGGGGGCGGACACTGAAGCTTTCTTT	CASSYQGAGADTEAFF
.	.	TRBV7-9	TRBJ2-5	TGTGCCAGCATCGTAACGGGGCTTCAAGAGACCCAGTACTTC	CASIVTGLQETQYF
.	TRBD2	TRBV19	TRBJ2-7	TGTGCCAGTAGTATTGTGGCGGGGGGGCTGTTCGAGCAGTACTTC	CASSIVAGGLFEQYF
few	.	TRBV24-1	TRBJ2-2	TGTGCCACCAGTGACCACTCAGGGGCCGGGGAGCTGTTTTTT	CATSDHSGAGELFF
.	.	TRBV7-2	TRBJ2-7	TGTGCCAGCAGCTTAGTAGAAGGGGCCTACGAGCAGTACTTC	CASSLVEGAYEQYF
.	.	TRBV11-3	TRBJ2-7	TGTGCCAGTCGGTCGTCAAACGAGCAGTACTTC	CASRSSNEQYF
.	TRBD1	TRBV5-1	TRBJ2-2	TGCGCCAGCAGCCCCCGACAGGGGGAGGGCACCGGGGAGCTGTTTTTT	CASSPRQGEGTGELFF
few	TRBD1	TRBV7-9	TRBJ1-5	TGTGCCAGCAGCCCCTCAACAGGGGAAAGCAATCAGCCCCAGCATTTT	CASSPSTGESNQPQHF
.	.	TRBV28	TRBJ2-1	TGTGCCAGCCATGGAGGGGGGCGCCCCTATGAGCAGTTCTTC	CASHGGGRPYEQFF
.	.	TRBV2	TRBJ2-7	TGTGCCAGCAGCACCCCCCCCCGAGCCTACGAGCAGTACTTC	CASSTPPRAYEQYF
few	TRBD2	TRBV6-1	TRBJ2-5	TGTGCCAGCACTGGCGGGAGAAGCGTAGAGACCCAGTACTTC	CASTGGRSVETQYF
few	.	TRBV29-1	TRBJ1-6	TGCAGCGGGGGGCCGGGTTCACCCCTCCACTTT	CSGGPGSPLHF
.	.	TRBV6-1	TRBJ2-2	TGTGCCTGGCAGGGTGGTACCGGGGAGCTGTTTTTT	CAWQGGTGELFF
.	.	TRBV6-5	TRBJ1-1	TGTGCCAGCGGACGAGGTCGTGAAGCTTTCTTT	CASGRGREAFF
.	.	TRBV29-1	TRBJ1-2	TGCAGCGCCCGAGGGGTGGGGCAGGGACTCTATGGCTACACCTTC	CSARGVGQGLYGYTF
.	.	TRBV12-3/TRBV12-4	TRBJ2-1	TGTGCCAGCAGTCCCCGAGTAGGGTCCTACAATGAGCAGTTCTTC	CASSPRVGSYNEQFF
.	.	TRBV7-3	TRBJ2-1	TGTGCCAGCAGCTCCCTCGGAGGATACAATGAGCAGTTCTTC	CASSSLGGYNEQFF
.	.	TRBV18	TRBJ2-1	TGTGCCAGCTCACCAAGTATCGGTAACAATGAGCAGTTCTTC	CASSPSIGNNEQFF
.	TRBD2	TRBV29-1	TRBJ2-5	TGCAGCGTTAGGAGGGCGGGAGGGGGAGAGACCCAGTACTTC	CSVRRAGGGETQYF
few	.	TRBV15	TRBJ1-4	TGTGCCACCAGCAGATCATCGACTCGTCCCACTAATGAAAAACTGTTTTTT	CATSRSSTRPTNEKLFF
.	.	TRBV13	TRBJ1-3	TGTGCCAGCAGCTTCTTTACCTCTGGAAACACCATATATTTT	CASSFFTSGNTIYF